Given below is one TCR beta chain in context. The data derive from a study of CD8 T cells in Susac syndrome. The CD8+ and CD4+ T cells were negatively isolated, with the TEMRA cells enriched by FACS. Between the trimmed V and J ends, which lost 2 bases and 2 bases, there was a span of 15 bases. CDR3 length: 16 amino acids. Germline CDR1 and CDR2: MNHEY and SVGAGI. With random hexamers, reverse transcription was performed on about 0.45 to 1 ug of RNA. TCRdb reprocessed the immunoSEQ multiplex PCR reads with MiXCR, giving one entry per CDR3 protein. This table has some 250,000 distinct CDR3 sequences, 90% to 96% appearing once.

This TCR was sampled from a human donor with Susac syndrome. The V gene is TRBV6-5, the J gene TRBJ1-2; D gene ambiguous. The material sequenced was CD4+ T cells from PBMCs. The CDR3 sequence is CASSYQAATVNYGYTF. The CDR3 DNA reads as TGTGCCAGCAGTTACCAGGCAGCGACCGTGAACTATGGCTACACCTTC.